This entry lists 24 T cell receptor beta chains sequenced from one sample in a study of response to subunit inactivated influenza vaccine. TCRdb passed the RT-PCR reads through MiXCR, listing each CDR3 protein once. The sample shows roughly 650,000 distinct CDR3 sequences, approximately 14% of them seen only once. Sample: PBMCs from blood, taken roughly 15 days before vaccination. These receptor sequences come from a man aged 50 to 60 who received an inactivated influenza vaccine.

The table lists this clonotype with a few counts. The chain carries TRBV6-2 or TRBV6-3 and TRBJ2-7; TRBD2 matches 8 bases. The CDR3 has 16 residues. Germline loops: CDR1 MNHEY, CDR2 SVGEGT. V lost 5 bases to trimming and J lost 4 bases; unmatched junction nucleotides: 13. The CDR3 sequence: CASSGGTGLALYEQYF. CDR3 nucleotides: TGTGCCAGCAGTGGGGGCACCGGACTAGCACTTTACGAGCAGTACTTC.

The gene calls are TRBV2 and TRBJ1-5; no firm D call. CDR3 length: 13 residues. Germline loops: CDR1 SNHLY, CDR2 FYNNEI. V lost 3 bases and J 9 bases, leaving 12 bases between the germline ends. CDR3 sequence: CASSDGGVGPQHF. The CDR3 DNA follows: TGTGCCAGCAGTGATGGCGGAGTGGGGCCCCAGCATTTT. Full variable domain (remainder filled in from reference TRBV2 and TRBJ1-5): EPEVTQTPSHQVTQMGQEVILRCVPISNHLYFYWYRQILGQKVEFLVSFYNNEISEKSEIFDDQFSVERPDGSNFTLKIRSTKLEDSAMYFCASSDGGVGPQHFGDGTRLSIL.

In its sample, this clonotype was seen many times. The chain combines TRBV5-5 with TRBJ1-5, with a tentative D call TRBD1 (5 bases). V dropped 3 bases and J dropped 3 bases, with 10 bases sitting between them. The germline CDR1 and CDR2 sequences are SGHKS and YYEKEE (reference sequence). The CDR3 is 14 amino acids. The CDR3 DNA is TGTGCCAGCAGCTCACGGGACGCCAATCAGCCCCAGCATTTT. It encodes CASSSRDANQPQHF.

This clonotype was detected ten times or more. The CDR3, as DNA: TGCGCCAGCAGCCAAGATTCAGGACTAACGGGGCCTGGCTACACCTTC. This sequence encodes CASSQDSGLTGPGYTF. The V and J genes are TRBV4-1 and TRBJ1-2; D might be TRBD1 (5 bases). The V end was cut by 0 bases, the J end by 7 bases, with 18 bases between. This CDR3 is 16 amino acids long. The germline CDR1 and CDR2 sequences are MGHRA and YSYEKL.

The chain recombines TRBV27 with TRBJ2-7; D not certain. V shed 0 bases and J shed 6 bases, with 12 bases lying between them. The CDR3 runs to 14 residues. CDR1 and CDR2 (germline): MNHEY, SMNVEV (reference sequence). The CDR3 bases are TGTGCCAGCAGTTTATCGAATGGGCCGGGCGAGCAGTACTTC. This gives the protein CASSLSNGPGEQYF.

The J gene is TRBJ1-2, the V gene TRBV10-3; 7 nucleotides match TRBD1. Germline V gives CDR1 ENHRY, CDR2 SYGVKD. This CDR3 is built from 12 residues. V gave up 6 bases and J gave up 8 bases; unmatched junction bases: 6. The CDR3 region has the DNA TGTGCCATCAGGAAGCCGGGACAGGGCTACACCTTC. Translation gives CAIRKPGQGYTF.

The chain uses TRBV4-1 and TRBJ2-3; D may match TRBD1 or TRBD2 (6 bases each). This CDR3 contains 14 residues. Per germline, CDR1 MGHRA and CDR2 YSYEKL. V lost 8 bases, J lost 4 bases, and 16 bases lay in between. Written as DNA, the CDR3 is TGCGCCAGCCGCGCTAGGGGGGCCGCAGATACGCAGTATTTT. As protein: CASRARGAADTQYF.

This chain connects TRBV21-1 to TRBJ2-3; TRBD2 is taken as the D call from the table, unchecked against the DNA. TRBV21-1 corresponds to a pseudogene. CDR3 length: 13 residues. In DNA, the CDR3 is TGTGCCAGCAGCCCAAACCCGCAGGATCCGCAGTATTTT. Protein product: CASSPNPQDPQYF.

This clonotype was detected a few times. The V call is TRBV12-3 or TRBV12-4, the J call TRBJ1-5; TRBD1 matches at 7 bases. The CDR3 length is 14 residues. V was pared by 6 bases and J by 4 bases, with 6 bases of the junction left unmatched. CDR3 residues: CASSDSGGNQPQHF. The CDR3 DNA reads as TGTGCCAGCAGCGATTCAGGGGGGAATCAGCCCCAGCATTTT.

This clonotype has only a few counts. The V and J genes are TRBV14 and TRBJ1-2; 7 bases are shared with TRBD1. The CDR3 loop spans 15 amino acids. V was pared by 0 bases and J by 7 bases, with 8 bases of the junction left unmatched. Per the germline V gene, CDR1 is SGHDN and CDR2 is FVKESK. CDR3 DNA sequence: TGTGCCAGCAGCCAAGATCCCGACAGGGCCCGTGGCTACACCTTC. This encodes CASSQDPDRARGYTF.

Comments on this clonotype: Mismatch with germline at one junction end may stem from a read error. The chain uses TRBV5-4 and TRBJ2-1; no definite D call. This CDR3 region has 13 residues. CDR1 is SGHNT and CDR2 is YYREEE in the germline V gene (reference sequence). The CDR3 coding sequence is TGTGCCAGGAGCTCCGGGTTCATAAATGAGCAGTTCTTC. It codes for CARSSGFINEQFF.

The chain combines TRBV7-2 with TRBJ2-1; 9 nucleotides line up with TRBD2. V shed 2 bases and J 4 bases; nucleotides not matched to a gene: 3. Germline V gene data show CDR1 as SGHTA and CDR2 as FQGNSA. The CDR3 is made up of 15 amino acids. CDR3 DNA: TGTGCCAGCAGCTTACAGGCGGGAGGGTACAATGAGCAGTTCTTC. It specifies CASSLQAGGYNEQFF.

V is TRBV5-1 and J is TRBJ2-1; TRBD1 matches 10 bases. The germline CDR1 and CDR2 sequences are SGHRS and YFSETQ. The CDR3 runs to 17 residues. The V gene end was trimmed by 2 bases and the J gene end by 4 bases; junction bases not matched to a gene: 9. DNA of the CDR3: TGCGCCAGCAGCTTAGGAATCCGGGACAGGGGATACAATGAGCAGTTCTTC. Translation: CASSLGIRDRGYNEQFF. The entire variable domain, with the rest obtained from reference TRBV5-1 and TRBJ2-1, is as follows: KAGVTQTPRYLIKTRGQQVTLSCSPISGHRSVSWYQQTPGQGLQFLFEYFSETQRNKGNFPGRFSGRQFSNSRSEMNVSTLELGDSALYLCASSLGIRDRGYNEQFFGPGTRLTVL.

This chain connects TRBV27 to TRBJ1-1; D unresolved. V was trimmed by 6 bases and J by 3 bases, leaving 11 bases between them. CDR1 MNHEY and CDR2 SMNVEV come from the germline V gene (reference sequence). This CDR3 has 13 residues. CDR3 loop: CASRPLGHTEAFF. The CDR3 coding sequence is TGTGCCAGCAGGCCCCTGGGCCACACTGAAGCTTTCTTT.

This clonotype was counted a few times. The chain carries TRBV7-2 and TRBJ2-7; 15 bases are a match to TRBD2. This CDR3 has 17 residues. Germline V lookup: CDR1 SGHTA, CDR2 FQGNSA. The V gene end was trimmed by 5 bases and the J gene end by 2 bases; junction bases not matched to a gene: 7. In DNA, the CDR3 is TGTGCCAGCAGCCCCCTGGGACTAGCGGGGGGCGCCTACGAGCAGTACTTC. Protein: CASSPLGLAGGAYEQYF.

The gene calls are TRBV20-1 and TRBJ2-2; TRBD1 is a possible D gene (5 bases). The CDR3 loop spans 15 amino acids. Trimming stripped 0 bases from V and 5 bases from J, with 13 bases between. Per the germline V gene, CDR1 is DFQATT and CDR2 is SNEGSKA (reference sequence). The CDR3 nucleotides are TGCAGTGCTAGAGATCTCAGGGTCAGGACCGGGGAGCTGTTTTTT. Its translation is CSARDLRVRTGELFF.

In its sample, this clonotype was seen a few times. This chain uses TRBV3-1 with TRBJ2-3; no clear D gene. V lost 4 bases and J 6 bases, leaving 11 bases between the germline ends. Germline V gene data show CDR1 as LGHDT and CDR2 as YNNKEL (reference sequence). This CDR3 is 13 amino acids long. CDR3 in DNA: TGTGCCAGCAGCCCTCCGACGGTGGATACGCAGTATTTT. This translates into CASSPPTVDTQYF.

The sample holds a few counts of this clonotype. V usage is TRBV7-2 and J usage is TRBJ2-7; 9 nucleotides line up with TRBD2. From germline, CDR1 is SGHTA and CDR2 FQGNSA. The CDR3 consists of 16 residues. J was trimmed by 5 bases and V by 1 base; bases with no gene match: 9. CDR3 residues: CASSLVSGGPNNEQYF. The CDR3 DNA reads TGTGCCAGCAGCTTAGTAAGCGGGGGGCCTAATAACGAGCAGTACTTC. Filled out from reference TRBV7-2 and TRBJ2-7, the complete variable domain reads GAGVSQSPSNKVTEKGKDVELRCDPISGHTALYWYRQSLGQGLEFLIYFQGNSAPDKSGLPSDRFSAERTGGSVSTLTIQRTQQEDSAVYLCASSLVSGGPNNEQYFGPGTRLTVT.

This clonotype was recorded many times. The V gene is TRBV29-1, the J gene TRBJ2-7; D may be TRBD1 (6 bases). Germline-derived CDR1 and CDR2 are SQVTM and ANQGSEA. CDR3 length: 16 residues. Trimming took off 0 bases at V and 5 bases at J, with 20 bases between the two ends. CDR3 DNA sequence: TGCAGCGTTGAAGATCTGGGGGCAGCTGAAAGGAACGAGCAGTACTTC. Translation gives CSVEDLGAAERNEQYF.

J is TRBJ2-7 and V is TRBV7-8; a weak D match, TRBD1 (6 bases). The CDR3 consists of 14 residues. V was clipped by 5 bases and J by 0 bases, with 11 bases between them. Germline CDR1 reads SGHVS; CDR2 reads FQNEAQ. The DNA for the CDR3 is TGTGCCAGCAGCGTAACAGGGAGCTCCTACGAGCAGTACTTC. It codes for CASSVTGSSYEQYF. The full variable domain, its missing parts supplied by reference TRBV7-8 and TRBJ2-7, is GAGVSQSPRYKVAKRGQDVALRCDPISGHVSLFWYQQALGQGPEFLTYFQNEAQLDKSGLPSDRFFAERPEGSVSTLKIQRTQQEDSAVYLCASSVTGSSYEQYFGPGTRLTVT.

This clonotype was seen a handful of times. This rearrangement joins TRBV5-5 to TRBJ2-5; D gene ambiguous. This CDR3 spans 16 amino acids. Germline CDR1 is SGHKS and CDR2 is YYEKEE (reference sequence). V was clipped by 0 bases and J by 1 base, with 13 bases between them. In nucleotides, the CDR3 is TGTGCCAGCAGCTTGGCGTCGGCAGGCTTCCAAGAGACCCAGTACTTC. This encodes CASSLASAGFQETQYF.

This clonotype was observed a few times. The V call is TRBV20-1, the J call TRBJ2-1, with 14 bases that match TRBD2. Unmatched junction bases numbered 14, after V lost 3 bases and J lost 10 bases. This CDR3 has 17 residues. Germline values: CDR1 DFQATT, CDR2 SNEGSKA (reference sequence). CDR3 DNA sequence: TGCAGTGCTAGGGCGACTAGCGGGGGGGCGGGGGGTGTAGAGCAGTTCTTC. This translates into CSARATSGGAGGVEQFF.

The chain joins TRBV20-1 to TRBJ2-3, with TRBD1 as a possible D gene (5 bases). V lost 3 bases to trimming and J lost 4 bases, with 8 bases between them. CDR1 DFQATT and CDR2 SNEGSKA come from the germline V gene (reference sequence). This CDR3 has 12 residues. The CDR3 sequence: CSASGAADTQYF. DNA of the CDR3: TGCAGTGCTAGTGGGGCCGCAGATACGCAGTATTTT.

This clonotype was seen only a few times. The chain couples TRBV29-1 to TRBJ2-1, with TRBD2 identical over 8 bases. The CDR3 totals 14 residues. V shed 5 bases and J 8 bases; nucleotides not matched to a gene: 11. The germline V gene encodes CDR1 SQVTM and CDR2 ANQGSEA. The CDR3 loop is CSVSASGSLDEQFF. In DNA, the CDR3 is TGCAGCGTTTCGGCAAGCGGGAGTTTGGATGAGCAGTTCTTC.